The 15 T cell receptor beta chains below come from one sample, sequenced in a study of Graves' ophthalmopathy and Graves' hyperthyroidism (dated by TCRdb to the late 2010s). Sequencing used an Illumina HiSeq 2000. For repertoire sequencing, the TCR beta CDR3 regions were amplified from RNA transcripts. The first round of RT-PCR was done with HTBI primers and the Qiagen OneStep RT-PCR kit, and was followed by a second round of multiplex PCR, then size selection and purification. TCRdb applied fastp at Q25 and MiXCR to the public reads, then kept only in-frame beta chains. Duplicate CDR3 protein sequences are folded into a single record with the most common DNA and genes. In all, the sample holds around 1,200,000 distinct CDR3 sequences, and 35% to 40% of those were seen once. Roughly 11% of the sample comes from the top ten. Source material: peripheral blood or thyroid tissue (not recorded which). The source is an adult man with Graves' hyperthyroidism.

The CDR3 spells CASRNTGTGNTF. DNA of the CDR3: TGTGCCAGCAGGAACACAGGGACTGGAAACACCTTC. This chain uses TRBV2 with TRBJ1-2; TRBD1 is a possible D gene (6 bases). The CDR3 is 12 residues long. Trimming removed 6 bases from V and 12 bases from J, with 17 bases in between. Germline lookup yields CDR1 SNHLY and CDR2 FYNNEI. The full variable domain, its missing parts supplied by reference TRBV2 and TRBJ1-2, is EPEVTQTPSHQVTQMGQEVILRCVPISNHLYFYWYRQILGQKVEFLVSFYNNEISEKSEIFDDQFSVERPDGSNFTLKIRSTKLEDSAMYFCASRNTGTGNTFGSGTRLTVV.

This chain uses TRBV5-4 with TRBJ1-1; unclear D gene. There are 16 residues in the CDR3. Trimming stripped 3 bases from V and 5 bases from J, with 20 bases between. Looked up from germline, CDR1 is SGHNT and CDR2 is YYREEE (reference sequence). CDR3 sequence (DNA): TGTGCCAGCAGCTCGGGAGGAGGTCCCCCGTGGACTGAAGCTTTCTTT. Translating it yields CASSSGGGPPWTEAFF.

V gene TRBV7-2 combines with J gene TRBJ1-2, with TRBD1 matching over 10 bases. Germline lookup yields CDR1 SGHTA and CDR2 FQGNSA. This CDR3 spans 14 amino acids. The ends lost 5 bases at V and 8 bases at J; junction bases unmatched: 8. CDR3 bases: TGTGCCAGCAGCCTCAGACAGGGGGCGCGGGGCTACACCTTC. Translating it yields CASSLRQGARGYTF.

A few counts support this clonotype. V and J are TRBV6-5 and TRBJ2-6; 7 nucleotides agree with TRBD1. The CDR3 is made up of 15 amino acids. Trimming took 7 bases from V and 4 from J; bases not matched to a gene: 7. CDR1 is MNHEY, CDR2 SVGAGI, per germline. The DNA of the CDR3 is TGTGCCAGCACCCAGACAGGGTCCGGGGCCAACGTCCTGACTTTC. It specifies CASTQTGSGANVLTF.

Concerning this clonotype itself: The junction departs from the called germline gene at one end, perhaps through a read error. V usage is TRBV10-2 and J usage is TRBJ2-7, with 12 bases lining up with TRBD2. Germline V gives CDR1 WSHSY, CDR2 SAAADI. CDR3 length: 14 amino acids. CDR3 loop: CTSRQTSGSYEQYF. The CDR3 DNA sequence: TGCACCAGCAGGCAGACTAGCGGGAGTTACGAGCAGTACTTC.

This rearrangement joins TRBV19 to TRBJ2-5; unclear D gene. Trimming cost V 2 bases and J 9 bases, with 7 bases left between them. This CDR3 has 11 residues. Germline V gene data show CDR1 as LNHDA and CDR2 as SQIVND (reference sequence). This CDR3 is CASSIREAQYF. In DNA, the CDR3 is TGTGCCAGTAGTATACGTGAGGCCCAGTACTTC.

This chain uses TRBV7-9 with TRBJ1-5, with D possibly matching TRBD1 (5 bases). Germline lookup yields CDR1 SEHNR and CDR2 FQNEAQ (reference sequence). The CDR3 extends over 14 amino acids. With 3 bases removed from V and 6 bases from J, the gap between germline ends came to 12 bases. The CDR3 loop reads CASSFGDRGQPQHF. CDR3 nucleotide sequence: TGTGCCAGCAGCTTCGGGGATAGGGGTCAGCCCCAGCATTTT. Supplemented by reference TRBV7-9 and TRBJ1-5, the full variable domain reads DTGVSQNPRHKITKRGQNVTFRCDPISEHNRLYWYRQTLGQGPEFLTYFQNEAQLEKSRLLSDRFSAERPKGSFSTLEIQRTEQGDSAMYLCASSFGDRGQPQHFGDGTRLSIL.

This clonotype was counted ten times or more. The gene calls are TRBV2 and TRBJ1-5, with D unresolved. This CDR3 is built from 13 residues. The germline CDR1 and CDR2 sequences are SNHLY and FYNNEI. Deletions cut 11 bases from V and 2 bases from J, with 13 bases between. CDR3 loop: CAGGATRNQPQHF. The CDR3 DNA reads TGTGCCGGCGGAGCGACGCGCAATCAGCCCCAGCATTTT.

V and J are TRBV25-1 and TRBJ1-6; D may be TRBD1 (6 bases). This CDR3 has 17 residues. Trimming stripped 5 bases from V and 12 bases from J, with 26 bases between. Germline V gene lookup returns CDR1 MGHDK and CDR2 SYGVNS. The CDR3 nucleotides are TGTGCCAGCAGTTTATCGGGGTCGGGTCAGGGGTGGATACCCCTCCACTTT. It translates to CASSLSGSGQGWIPLHF.

This clonotype was counted a single time. The rearrangement joins TRBV30 to TRBJ1-2; D might be TRBD1 (6 bases). V was trimmed by 0 bases and J by 8 bases, leaving 13 bases between them. The CDR3 has 13 residues. The germline V gene encodes CDR1 GTSNPN and CDR2 SVGIG (reference sequence). The CDR3 coding sequence is TGTGCCTGGAGTGTAACAGGAACAGGGGGCTACACCTTC. Its protein product is CAWSVTGTGGYTF.

This clonotype was counted between two and nine times. The gene calls are TRBV25-1 and TRBJ2-7; D gene uncertain. The CDR3 has 14 amino acids. CDR1 and CDR2 from the germline V gene are MGHDK and SYGVNS. Trimming cost V 6 bases and J 3 bases, with 15 bases left between them. The CDR3 sequence is CASSPFTGDYEQYF. CDR3 nucleotides: TGTGCCAGCAGCCCCTTTACTGGGGACTACGAGCAGTACTTC.

This clonotype has a handful of counts. The CDR3 sequence: CASSGGGTGREDEQYF. The DNA of the CDR3 is TGTGCCAGCAGCGGGGGCGGGACAGGGAGAGAGGACGAGCAGTACTTC. The chain has TRBV4-2 and TRBJ2-7; TRBD1 agrees at 9 bases. CDR1 is LGHNA and CDR2 is YNFKEQ in the germline V gene. V dropped 5 bases and J dropped 5; count of bases not matched to a gene: 13. CDR3 length: 16 residues.

This clonotype has only one observation. The V gene is TRBV10-3, the J gene TRBJ2-7, with D tentatively TRBD1 (6 bases). This CDR3 has 14 amino acids. The V gene lost 11 bases and the J gene lost 2 bases, with 19 bases spanning the gap. CDR1 and CDR2 from the germline V gene are ENHRY and SYGVKD. This CDR3 reads CAAHPSGATYEQYF. For the CDR3, the DNA is TGTGCCGCCCACCCTTCAGGGGCCACCTACGAGCAGTACTTC.

This clonotype was recorded many times. V usage is TRBV20-1 and J usage is TRBJ1-5; no reliable D call. This CDR3 is 13 amino acids long. Trimming cost V 5 bases and J 3 bases, with 11 bases left between them. Germline CDR1 and CDR2: DFQATT and SNEGSKA (reference sequence). For the CDR3, the DNA is TGCAGTGCTCACGGACCGATCAATCAGCCCCAGCATTTT. This encodes CSAHGPINQPQHF.

Ten or more counts support this clonotype. This chain joins TRBV20-1 and TRBJ2-7, with no clear D. Germline CDR1 is DFQATT and CDR2 is SNEGSKA (reference sequence). The CDR3 loop spans 13 amino acids. With 2 bases removed from V and 1 base from J, the gap between germline ends came to 9 bases. CDR3: CSARPRGSYEQYF. CDR3 coding DNA: TGCAGTGCTAGACCGCGAGGATCCTACGAGCAGTACTTC.